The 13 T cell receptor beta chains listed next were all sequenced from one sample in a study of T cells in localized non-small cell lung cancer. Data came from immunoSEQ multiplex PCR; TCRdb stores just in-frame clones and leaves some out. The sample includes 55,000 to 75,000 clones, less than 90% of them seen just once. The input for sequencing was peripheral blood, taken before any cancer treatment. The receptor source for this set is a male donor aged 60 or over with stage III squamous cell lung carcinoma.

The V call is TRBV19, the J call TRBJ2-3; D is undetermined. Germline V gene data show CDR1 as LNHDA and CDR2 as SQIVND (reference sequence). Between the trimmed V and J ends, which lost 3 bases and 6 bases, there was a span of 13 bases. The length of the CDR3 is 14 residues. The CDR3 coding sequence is TGTGCCAGTAGTATTCTTGGCAGGATGGATACGCAGTATTTT. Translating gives CASSILGRMDTQYF. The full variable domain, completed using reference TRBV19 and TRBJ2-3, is DGGITQSPKYLFRKEGQNVTLSCEQNLNHDAMYWYRQDPGQGLRLIYYSQIVNDFQKGDIAEGYSVSREKKESFPLTVTSAQKNPTAFYLCASSILGRMDTQYFGPGTRLTVL.

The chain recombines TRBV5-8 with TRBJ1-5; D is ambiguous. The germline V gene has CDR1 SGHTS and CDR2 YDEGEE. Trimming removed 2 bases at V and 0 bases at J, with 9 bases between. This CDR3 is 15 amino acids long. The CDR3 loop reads CASSLSILSNQPQHF. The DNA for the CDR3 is TGTGCCAGCAGCTTAAGCATTCTTAGCAATCAGCCCCAGCATTTT.

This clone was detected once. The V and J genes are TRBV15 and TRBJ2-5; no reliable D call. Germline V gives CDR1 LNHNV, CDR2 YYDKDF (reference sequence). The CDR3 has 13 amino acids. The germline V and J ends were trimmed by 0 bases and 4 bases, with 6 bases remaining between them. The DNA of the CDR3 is TGTGCCACCAGCAGAGATGATATAGAGACCCAGTACTTC. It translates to CATSRDDIETQYF.

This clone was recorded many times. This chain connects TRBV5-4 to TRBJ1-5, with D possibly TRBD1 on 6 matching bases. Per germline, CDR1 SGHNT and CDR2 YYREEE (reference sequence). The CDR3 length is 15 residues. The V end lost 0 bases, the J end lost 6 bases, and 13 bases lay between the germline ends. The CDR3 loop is CASSLDGGQGQPQHF. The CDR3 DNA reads TGTGCCAGCAGCTTGGACGGGGGGCAGGGTCAGCCCCAGCATTTT.

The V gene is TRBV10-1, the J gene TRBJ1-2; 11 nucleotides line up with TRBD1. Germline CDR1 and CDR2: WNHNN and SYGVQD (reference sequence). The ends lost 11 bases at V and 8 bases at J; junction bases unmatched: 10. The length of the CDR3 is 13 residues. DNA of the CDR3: TGCGCCGATTCCTCGGGACAGGGGGAGGGCTACACCTTC. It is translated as CADSSGQGEGYTF.

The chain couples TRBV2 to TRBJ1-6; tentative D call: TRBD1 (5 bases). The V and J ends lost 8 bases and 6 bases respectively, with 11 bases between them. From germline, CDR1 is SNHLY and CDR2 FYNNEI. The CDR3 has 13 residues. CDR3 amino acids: CASLRDLNSPLHF. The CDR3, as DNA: TGTGCCAGCCTCCGGGACCTTAATTCACCCCTCCACTTT.

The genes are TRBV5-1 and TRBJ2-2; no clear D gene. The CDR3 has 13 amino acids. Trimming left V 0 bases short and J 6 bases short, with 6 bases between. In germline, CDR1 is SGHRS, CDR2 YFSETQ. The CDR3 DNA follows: TGCGCCAGCAGCTTGGCTCGGGCCGGGGAGCTGTTTTTT. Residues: CASSLARAGELFF. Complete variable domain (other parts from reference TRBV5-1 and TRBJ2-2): KAGVTQTPRYLIKTRGQQVTLSCSPISGHRSVSWYQQTPGQGLQFLFEYFSETQRNKGNFPGRFSGRQFSNSRSEMNVSTLELGDSALYLCASSLARAGELFFGEGSRLTVL.

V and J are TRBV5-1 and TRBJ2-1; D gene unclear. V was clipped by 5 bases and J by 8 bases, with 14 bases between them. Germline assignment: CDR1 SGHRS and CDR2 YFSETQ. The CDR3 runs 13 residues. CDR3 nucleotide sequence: TGCGCCAGCAGGCTCCGAGGCGGCGATGAGCAGTTCTTC. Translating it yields CASRLRGGDEQFF.

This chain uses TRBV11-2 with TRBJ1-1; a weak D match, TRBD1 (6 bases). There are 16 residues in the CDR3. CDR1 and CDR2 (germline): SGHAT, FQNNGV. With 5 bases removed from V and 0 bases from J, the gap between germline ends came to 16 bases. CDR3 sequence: CASSVLTGRLNTEAFF. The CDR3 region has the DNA TGTGCCAGCAGCGTCTTAACAGGGAGACTGAACACTGAAGCTTTCTTT.

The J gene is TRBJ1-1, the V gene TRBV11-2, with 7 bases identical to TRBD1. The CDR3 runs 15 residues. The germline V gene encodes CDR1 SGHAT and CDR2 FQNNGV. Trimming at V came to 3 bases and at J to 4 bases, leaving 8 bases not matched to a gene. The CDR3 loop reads CASSFYSGGRTEAFF. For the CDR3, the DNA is TGTGCCAGCAGCTTTTACTCAGGGGGGCGCACTGAAGCTTTCTTT.

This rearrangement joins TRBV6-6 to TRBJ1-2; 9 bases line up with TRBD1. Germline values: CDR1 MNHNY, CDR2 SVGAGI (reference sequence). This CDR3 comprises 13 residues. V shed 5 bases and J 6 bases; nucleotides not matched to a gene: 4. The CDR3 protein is CASSRTGENGYTF. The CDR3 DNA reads TGTGCCAGCAGTCGGACAGGGGAGAATGGCTACACCTTC.

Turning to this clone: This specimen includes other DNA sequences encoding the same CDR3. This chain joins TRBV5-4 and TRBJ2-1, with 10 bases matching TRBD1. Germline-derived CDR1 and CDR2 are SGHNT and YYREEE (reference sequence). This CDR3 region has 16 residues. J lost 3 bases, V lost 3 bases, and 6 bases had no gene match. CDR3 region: CASSSTGGAGYNEQFF. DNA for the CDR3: TGTGCCAGCAGCTCGACAGGGGGCGCCGGCTACAATGAGCAGTTCTTC.

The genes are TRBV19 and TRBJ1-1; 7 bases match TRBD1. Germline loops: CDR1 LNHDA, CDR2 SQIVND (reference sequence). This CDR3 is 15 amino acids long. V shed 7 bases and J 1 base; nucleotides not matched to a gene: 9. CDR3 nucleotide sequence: TGTGCCAGTATCGCCAGCGAGGGGGCGAACACTGAAGCTTTCTTT. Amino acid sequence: CASIASEGANTEAFF.